This T cell receptor beta chain was profiled in a study of cytomegalovirus exposure and HLA in healthy donors. PCR involved 60 Vbeta and 13 Jbeta primers. Repertoires were generated with immunoSEQ multiplex PCR, while TCRdb's copy carries only in-frame clones and drops some. The sample carries approximately 180,000 clones, just over 75% recorded once. The CDR3 has 14 residues. V trimming: 1 base; J trimming: 4 bases; junction bases outside the gene matches: 6. The germline V gene has CDR1 GTSNPN and CDR2 SVGIG (reference sequence). J is TRBJ2-7 and V is TRBV30; 8 bases match TRBD1. Source material: PBMCs. This TCR came from a woman under 40 in good health and CMV-seropositive. The CDR3 coding sequence is TGTGCCTGGAGTGGGGCAGGGGGCGAGTACGAGCAGTACTTC. Translated: CAWSGAGGEYEQYF.